The source of this TCR beta chain is a study of T cells after posttransplantation cyclophosphamide. On this clone itself: The target antigen is unknown.

Only in-frame clones appear in the TCRdb table, and some are missing; sequencing was by immunoSEQ multiplex PCR. There are over 35,000 clones in the sample, none observed a single time. Broader study findings: Donor-recipient repertoire similarity was low at 1-2 months, rising over year one.

CDR3 length: 13 amino acids. Germline CDR1 reads MNHEY; CDR2 reads SMNVEV (reference sequence). Trimming removed 5 bases from V and 8 bases from J, with 15 bases in between. This chain joins TRBV27 and TRBJ1-2; D is unresolved. The origin of this receptor is a man aged 35 to 55 in good health, CMV-negative, and a related stem cell transplant donor. The sequencing sample was made of PBMCs. In nucleotides, the CDR3 is TGTGCCAGCAGTCAAGGATTCGGCGGGGGCTACACCTTC. Protein sequence: CASSQGFGGGYTF.